Below are 29 T cell receptor beta chains sequenced from a single sample in a study of molecular identifiers for immune sequencing clone quantification. TCRdb recomputed calls from the PCR reads with MiXCR, one row per CDR3 protein. The table lists nearly 650,000 distinct CDR3 sequences, less than 30% of them singletons. The specimen was naive CD8+ T cells from blood, with Jurkat cell RNA spiked in. Regarding subset: FACS-sorted CD8+CD4-CCR7+CD45RA+ naive T cells. Every receptor here comes from a human donor in good health. Some libraries in this study had Jurkat cell RNA spiked in.

Many counts were recorded for this clonotype. CDR3 amino acids: CASSGTSYEQYF. The CDR3 bases are TGTGCCAGCAGTGGAACTTCCTACGAGCAGTACTTC. The chain couples TRBV25-1 to TRBJ2-7; no clear D gene. Germline CDR1 is MGHDK and CDR2 is SYGVNS. The CDR3 is 12 amino acids. The ends were cut back, 4 bases at V and 1 base at J, with 5 bases in the middle.

This clonotype was recorded a few times. This chain uses TRBV5-3 with TRBJ2-7, with 8 bases fitting TRBD1. TRBV5-3 is an open reading frame, and its role is uncertain. V trimming: 8 bases; J trimming: 6 bases; junction bases outside the gene matches: 13. The length of the CDR3 is 14 residues. The DNA of the CDR3 is TGTGCCAGCAGCCCCCACCAGGGGGCGTCCGAGCAGTACTTC. Translating it yields CASSPHQGASEQYF.

This clonotype was seen a few times. The V and J genes are TRBV20-1 and TRBJ2-2; D assignment may be TRBD1 or TRBD2 (6 bases each). The CDR3 has 15 amino acids. Germline V gene sequence: CDR1 DFQATT, CDR2 SNEGSKA (reference sequence). Trimming stripped 2 bases from V and 4 bases from J, with 14 bases between. CDR3 sequence: CSARMQGRITGELFF. CDR3 DNA sequence: TGCAGTGCTAGAATGCAGGGGAGGATCACCGGGGAGCTGTTTTTT.

This clonotype was observed a few times. The chain recombines TRBV4-3 with TRBJ2-1; no definite D call. The V gene's germline CDR1 is LGHNA and CDR2 YSLEER. V lost 2 bases to trimming and J lost 0 bases, with 11 bases between them. The CDR3 contains 16 residues. CDR3 protein: CASSQYTTSSYNEQFF. The CDR3 DNA reads as TGCGCCAGCAGCCAATATACGACGAGCTCCTACAATGAGCAGTTCTTC.

At least ten counts were recorded for this clonotype. One end of the junction varies from germline; a read error may be responsible. This rearrangement joins TRBV5-1 to TRBJ1-1, with D possibly TRBD1 on 5 matching bases. The germline gives CDR1 SGHRS, CDR2 YFSETQ. The CDR3 has 12 residues. CDR3 coding DNA: TGCGCCAGCAGGTTGGGGGACACTGAAGCTTTCTTT. The encoded protein is CASRLGDTEAFF.

V is TRBV25-1 and J is TRBJ2-1; TRBD2 aligns across 8 bases. Germline CDR1 is MGHDK and CDR2 is SYGVNS. J lost 7 bases, V lost 6 bases, and 23 bases had no gene match. The CDR3 consists of 19 residues. The CDR3 loop reads CASRGSTGGAFSRRNEQFF. Written as DNA, the CDR3 is TGTGCCAGCAGGGGGTCGACGGGGGGGGCTTTTTCCCGCCGGAATGAGCAGTTCTTC.

The rearrangement uses TRBV27 and TRBJ2-6; D ambiguous. V lost 1 base to trimming and J lost 1 base, with 11 bases between them. The CDR3 is 17 amino acids. Germline-derived CDR1 and CDR2 are MNHEY and SMNVEV (reference sequence). The CDR3 sequence is CASSLFWIGSGANVLTF. The CDR3 nucleotides read TGTGCCAGCAGTTTATTCTGGATCGGGTCTGGGGCCAACGTCCTGACTTTC.

In regard to this clonotype: The conserved closing phenylalanine or tryptophan is absent in this CDR3, likely reflecting a read error. The CDR3 DNA reads TGTGCCAGCACTCCGCCCGACACTCCGGGAATAGAGACCCAGTACTAC. Translated, it gives CASTPPDTPGIETQYY. The chain combines TRBV25-1 with TRBJ2-5; D possibly corresponds to TRBD2 (5 bases). The CDR3 spans 16 residues. V was cut by 7 bases and J by 4 bases, with 22 bases left in between. CDR1 MGHDK and CDR2 SYGVNS come from the germline V gene.

In regard to this clonotype: A read error may account for a junction end that differs from germline. The chain uses TRBV2 and TRBJ1-1; weak D call: TRBD1 (6 bases). Germline-derived CDR1 and CDR2 are SNHLY and FYNNEI. CDR3 length: 16 amino acids. CDR3 coding DNA: TGTGCCAGCAGTGAAAACAGGGAAAAGCCGAACACTGAAGCTTACTTT. This encodes CASSENREKPNTEAYF.

This chain joins TRBV2 and TRBJ2-7, with 10 bases matching TRBD1. The trim removed 10 bases at V and 4 bases at J, leaving 7 bases unmatched. CDR3 size: 13 residues. Germline assignment: CDR1 SNHLY and CDR2 FYNNEI. CDR3 DNA: TGTGCCACCCCGGGACAGGGGCCTTACGAGCAGTACTTC. Translated, it gives CATPGQGPYEQYF.

This clonotype was seen a few times. This chain connects TRBV27 to TRBJ2-1; 7 positions match TRBD1. Germline V lookup: CDR1 MNHEY, CDR2 SMNVEV (reference sequence). The CDR3 length is 14 residues. The V segment lost 2 bases and the J segment 9 bases; nucleotides outside the gene matches: 7. CDR3 nucleotide sequence: TGTGCCAGCAGTTTACTAGGGGGCCGCGGTGAGCAGTTCTTC. Translation: CASSLLGGRGEQFF.

The V and J genes are TRBV4-3 and TRBJ1-5; TRBD1 matches 9 bases. The junction had 8 bases not matched to a gene; V was cut back by 0 bases and J by 5 bases. The CDR3 runs to 17 residues. CDR1 LGHNA and CDR2 YSLEER come from the germline V gene. CDR3 sequence: CASSQDYSGQGYQPQHF. CDR3 bases: TGCGCCAGCAGCCAAGATTATTCGGGACAGGGTTATCAGCCCCAGCATTTT.

For this clonotype: This could be a read error, since a much larger clone is one nucleotide away. The V gene is TRBV4-3, the J gene TRBJ1-3; D uncertain. The CDR3 is made up of 16 amino acids. Germline assignment: CDR1 LGHNA and CDR2 YSLEER. V lost 0 bases and J 0 bases, leaving 9 bases between the germline ends. The CDR3 is CASSQDSLNSGNTIYF. In DNA form, the CDR3 reads TGCGCCAGCAGCCAAGATTCGCTTAACTCTGGAAACACCATATATTTT.

Regarding this clonotype: A read error may produce the germline difference seen at one junction end. The chain is built from TRBV12-3 or TRBV12-4 and TRBJ2-7; D unresolved. This CDR3 spans 12 amino acids. CDR3 sequence: CTSSHRSYEQYF. CDR3 DNA: TGTACCAGCAGCCACCGATCCTACGAGCAGTACTTC.

This clonotype was recorded many times. The gene calls are TRBV4-1 and TRBJ2-3, with a possible D match to TRBD2 (6 bases). V lost 2 bases, J lost 7 bases, and 13 bases lay in between. Per the germline V gene, CDR1 is MGHRA and CDR2 is YSYEKL. The length of the CDR3 is 14 residues. The CDR3 DNA is TGCGCCAGCAGCCAACCGGTAGCGGCGAATACGCAGTATTTT. This codes for CASSQPVAANTQYF.

The rearrangement uses TRBV27 and TRBJ1-1; TRBD1 is a possible D gene (6 bases). The CDR3 is 14 residues long. Germline assignment: CDR1 MNHEY and CDR2 SMNVEV (reference sequence). V lost 1 base, J lost 3 bases, and 9 bases lay in between. CDR3 sequence reads: CASSLYTGYTEAFF. Written as DNA, the CDR3 is TGTGCCAGCAGTTTATACACAGGGTACACTGAAGCTTTCTTT.

In this sample, this clonotype turned up a few times. The chain carries TRBV4-3 and TRBJ2-1, with D possibly called TRBD1 or TRBD2 (6 bases each). CDR3 length equals 13 residues. Per germline, CDR1 LGHNA and CDR2 YSLEER. Trimming took off 3 bases at V and 8 bases at J, with 11 bases between the two ends. CDR3 in DNA: TGCGCCAGCAGCCACCCCGGGGGCCATGAGCAGTTCTTC. Amino acid sequence: CASSHPGGHEQFF.

In regard to this clonotype: A single base separates this from a much larger clone, so it may be a read error. The V and J genes are TRBV12-3 or TRBV12-4 and TRBJ2-3, with 7 nucleotides matching TRBD2. CDR3 length: 14 residues. J was trimmed by 5 bases and V by 6 bases; bases with no gene match: 8. CDR3 amino acids: CASSDGLVQDTQYF. The DNA of the CDR3 is TGTGCCAGCAGCGACGGACTAGTCCAAGATACGCAGTATTTT.

V is TRBV6-5 and J is TRBJ2-2, with D unclear. CDR1 and CDR2 (germline): MNHEY, SVGAGI. The V end was cut by 7 bases, the J end by 4 bases, with 7 bases between. This CDR3 region has 12 residues. The CDR3 DNA reads TGTGCCAGCACACAACTCACCGGGGAGCTGTTTTTT. Its protein is CASTQLTGELFF.

This rearrangement joins TRBV7-9 to TRBJ2-2; TRBD1 matches 10 bases. Germline CDR1 is SEHNR and CDR2 is FQNEAQ (reference sequence). The CDR3 spans 17 residues. V trimming: 7 bases; J trimming: 6 bases; junction bases outside the gene matches: 14. CDR3 amino acids: CASIDAGGQGVAGELFF. In nucleotides, the CDR3 is TGTGCCAGCATAGACGCTGGTGGACAGGGGGTGGCCGGGGAGCTGTTTTTT.

In this sample, this clonotype turned up many times. The chain links TRBV29-1 to TRBJ2-7; 9 bases line up with TRBD1. The CDR3 sequence is 13 residues long. Trimming cost V 6 bases and J 2 bases; bases outside gene matches: 5. Per the germline V gene, CDR1 is SQVTM and CDR2 is ANQGSEA. The chain's CDR3 is CSVRDRDTYEQYF. For the CDR3, the DNA is TGCAGCGTGAGGGACAGGGACACCTACGAGCAGTACTTC.

This clonotype was detected a few times. The genes are TRBV2 and TRBJ2-5, with D hard to call. The CDR3 contains 14 residues. Germline V gives CDR1 SNHLY, CDR2 FYNNEI. The V end lost 11 bases, the J end lost 6 bases, and 22 bases lay between the germline ends. The CDR3 nucleotides read TGTGCCCGAGGCCCCCCAAACGGCGAGCAGACCCAGTACTTC. This sequence encodes CARGPPNGEQTQYF.

There are a few counts of this clonotype. V is TRBV11-2 and J is TRBJ1-1, with unresolved D. The CDR3 is made up of 12 amino acids. V lost 5 bases and J 4 bases, leaving 8 bases between the germline ends. Germline V lookup: CDR1 SGHAT, CDR2 FQNNGV. Written as DNA, the CDR3 is TGTGCCAGCAGCCACTCGGGCACTGAAGCTTTCTTT. This translates into CASSHSGTEAFF.

This clonotype was recorded at least ten times. The chain links TRBV2 to TRBJ2-7; D remains ambiguous. This CDR3 has 13 residues. Germline V lookup: CDR1 SNHLY, CDR2 FYNNEI. Trimming stripped 7 bases from V and 2 bases from J, with 12 bases between. The CDR3 DNA reads as TGTGCCAGCATGTACGCCATCACCTACGAGCAGTACTTC. Amino acid sequence: CASMYAITYEQYF.

The V gene is TRBV12-5, the J gene TRBJ2-5, with 10 bases identical to TRBD2. The CDR3 has 16 residues. CDR1 is LGHNT, CDR2 FRNRAP, per germline. The V segment lost 5 bases and the J segment 0 bases; nucleotides outside the gene matches: 6. CDR3 in DNA: TGTGCTAGTGGTCCCGCCCTAGCGGGGGACCAAGAGACCCAGTACTTC. Its translation is CASGPALAGDQETQYF.

As for this clonotype: One base away lies a much larger clone, so this may be a sequencing read error. This chain links TRBV4-3 with TRBJ2-7, with 11 positions matching TRBD1. CDR3 size: 19 residues. Germline loops: CDR1 LGHNA, CDR2 YSLEER. The CDR3 DNA sequence: TGCGCCAGCAGCCAAGCGAGGACAGGGGGCTTTGATGCTTGGTACGAGCGGTACTTC. Amino acid sequence: CASSQARTGGFDAWYERYF.

This chain uses TRBV3-1 with TRBJ1-1, with a possible D match to TRBD1 (5 bases). Trimming removed 2 bases at V and 2 bases at J, with 12 bases between. The CDR3 loop spans 15 amino acids. The germline V gene has CDR1 LGHDT and CDR2 YNNKEL (reference sequence). The CDR3 reads CASSQKSRVNTEAFF. Written as DNA, the CDR3 is TGTGCCAGCAGCCAAAAGAGCAGGGTCAACACTGAAGCTTTCTTT.

This chain uses TRBV11-2 with TRBJ1-1; maybe TRBD1 (5 bases). Germline V CDR1 and CDR2: SGHAT, FQNNGV. V was cut by 1 base and J by 1 base, with 10 bases left in between. The length of the CDR3 is 15 residues. The CDR3 sequence: CASSLVTAKNTEAFF. In DNA, the CDR3 is TGTGCCAGCAGCTTAGTGACAGCCAAGAACACTGAAGCTTTCTTT.

A few counts support this clonotype. The gene calls are TRBV6-2 or TRBV6-3 and TRBJ1-1; a weak D match, TRBD1 (5 bases). V lost 4 bases and J lost 0, with 9 bases in between. Germline CDR1 reads MNHEY; CDR2 reads SVGEGT. CDR3 length: 14 residues. In DNA form, the CDR3 reads TGTGCCAGCAGTTGGACATATATGAACACTGAAGCTTTCTTT. Its protein is CASSWTYMNTEAFF.